This TCR beta chain was found in a study of CD8 T cells in ankylosing spondylitis. Regarding the study as a whole: Clones that were linked to disease were CD8+ and were relatively rare in peripheral blood. As reported, disease-linked clones showed significant enrichment in matched ankylosing spondylitis synovial fluid. The study identified a TCR beta motif of fewer than 10 highly homologous variants that appeared characteristic of ankylosing spondylitis blood.

V was clipped by 5 bases and J by 0 bases; unmatched bases: 4. The V gene's germline CDR1 is MNHNS and CDR2 SASEGT. The length of the CDR3 is 16 residues. This clonotype was found a few times. Its specificity is unknown. Quantitative barcoded 5'-RACE was used to prepare TCR beta libraries. MiXCR, applied by TCRdb to the 5' RACE reads, yields one record per CDR3 protein. This sample carries 390,000 or so distinct CDR3 sequences, about a fifth of them seen once, and the ten largest clones take 15% to 20%. Sequencing was done on a sample of blood, either unsorted or a sorted T cell fraction (not recorded which). The chain has TRBV6-1 and TRBJ2-7; 13 bases are a match to TRBD2. The receptor was derived from a male donor with ankylosing spondylitis. The CDR3 nucleotides read TGTGCCAGCAGTCCTTGGACTAGCGGGAGCTCCTACGAGCAGTACTTC. The encoded protein is CASSPWTSGSSYEQYF.